These 18 T cell receptor beta chains originate from one sample sequenced in a study of monozygotic twins with inflammatory bowel disease (dated by TCRdb to the late 2010s). The receptor library was made with 5' RACE. The listed sequencing device is Illumina HiSeq 2500. Following TCRdb reprocessing, every CDR3 protein sequence forms one entry, and DNA is not provided. This sample's clone table shows some 450,000 distinct CDR3 sequences. The top ten hold about 2.2% of the sample. Sequenced sample: blood. These receptors were collected from a human donor with ulcerative colitis or Crohn's disease, or a healthy co-twin of an affected twin (not recorded which).

V is TRBV9 and J is TRBJ1-5. The CDR3 runs 15 residues. Germline lookup yields CDR1 SGDLS and CDR2 YYNGEE. The CDR3 is CASSGQGRLNQPQHF.

This CDR3 is CASSIGDSNRAFF. The gene calls are TRBV19 and TRBJ2-1; TCRdb's D call of TRBD1 is untestable without DNA. Germline V gene data show CDR1 as LNHDA and CDR2 as SQIVND (reference sequence). The CDR3 has 13 residues.

The chain combines TRBV12-3 or TRBV12-4 with TRBJ2-7; TCRdb's assignment of TRBD1 cannot be checked, as there is no DNA. The CDR3 length is 14 residues. The CDR3 region is CASSLARDVGGQYF.

The chain employs TRBV20-1 and TRBJ2-7. The CDR3 is 11 amino acids. The V gene's germline CDR1 is DFQATT and CDR2 SNEGSKA (reference sequence). CDR3 residues: CSATDFYEQYF.

The chain joins TRBV4-1 to TRBJ2-7. Germline CDR1 and CDR2: MGHRA and YSYEKL. There are 14 residues in the CDR3. This CDR3 reads CASSQVGRIYEQYF.

The chain recombines TRBV7-2 with TRBJ2-3; TCRdb's D call, TRBD2, is unchecked because there is no DNA. Germline lookup yields CDR1 SGHTA and CDR2 FQGNSA. CDR3 length: 16 amino acids. The CDR3 reads CASSLSAAGGQDTQYF.

This sequence joins TRBV7-2 and TRBJ1-2; with no DNA, the TCRdb D assignment of TRBD1 cannot be verified. The CDR3 runs 14 residues. Germline lookup yields CDR1 SGHTA and CDR2 FQGNSA. CDR3 sequence: CASSSGTLNYGYTF.

V usage is TRBV11-2 and J usage is TRBJ2-7; TCRdb selects TRBD2, and the lack of DNA leaves this call unchecked. The CDR3 is made up of 14 amino acids. The germline CDR1 and CDR2 sequences are SGHAT and FQNNGV. CDR3 protein: CASSPTEGPYEQYF.

The chain recombines TRBV7-2 with TRBJ2-1; the D gene TCRdb calls, TRBD1, cannot be checked with no DNA. Germline V lookup: CDR1 SGHTA, CDR2 FQGNSA. The CDR3 consists of 14 residues. CDR3 amino acids: CASRRGGLSYEQFF. Using reference TRBV7-2 and TRBJ2-1 for the parts outside the CDR3, the full variable domain is GAGVSQSPSNKVTEKGKDVELRCDPISGHTALYWYRQSLGQGLEFLIYFQGNSAPDKSGLPSDRFSAERTGGSVSTLTIQRTQQEDSAVYLCASRRGGLSYEQFFGPGTRLTVL.

This chain uses TRBV7-8 with TRBJ2-1. CDR3 length equals 16 residues. CDR1 and CDR2 from the germline V gene are SGHVS and FQNEAQ. The CDR3 sequence is CASSKGSGGSYNEQFF.

The chain couples TRBV7-9 to TRBJ2-1; TCRdb reports TRBD2, a call that lacks DNA to check it against. The CDR3 consists of 17 residues. CDR1 is SEHNR and CDR2 is FQNEAQ in the germline V gene (reference sequence). CDR3: CASSLRGGDGSDNEQFF.

The chain is built from TRBV19 and TRBJ2-1. The CDR3 contains 17 residues. Germline V CDR1 and CDR2: LNHDA, SQIVND (reference sequence). The CDR3 loop reads CASSIAARGSSYNEQFF.

The genes are TRBV5-5 and TRBJ1-3. This CDR3 is built from 16 residues. Germline loops: CDR1 SGHKS, CDR2 YYEKEE (reference sequence). The CDR3 is CASSFNSGHSGNTIYF.

The chain's CDR3 is CASSLSLGAASEAFF. This chain connects TRBV28 to TRBJ1-1; TCRdb picks TRBD1, but there is no DNA to check that call. This CDR3 is 15 amino acids long. Per the germline V gene, CDR1 is MDHEN and CDR2 is SYDVKM.

The rearrangement joins TRBV11-2 to TRBJ2-1; absent DNA, TCRdb's TRBD2 call cannot be checked. Germline V CDR1 and CDR2: SGHAT, FQNNGV. The CDR3 extends over 18 amino acids. CDR3 loop: CASSRDPLAESSYNEQFF.

The chain employs TRBV12-3 or TRBV12-4 and TRBJ2-1; TCRdb's D call of TRBD2 is untestable without DNA. The CDR3 extends over 15 amino acids. CDR3 amino acids: CASTLTSGRYNEQFF.

This chain joins TRBV10-3 and TRBJ2-1; TCRdb's D call, TRBD2, is unchecked because there is no DNA. The germline V gene has CDR1 ENHRY and CDR2 SYGVKD. This CDR3 region has 14 residues. The chain's CDR3 is CAISGRGDYNEQFF.

This chain uses TRBV10-3 with TRBJ1-5. Germline V CDR1 and CDR2: ENHRY, SYGVKD. This CDR3 region has 14 residues. CDR3 amino acids: CAISDVNSNQPQHF.